This paragraph reports one TCR beta chain. Clones were read by immunoSEQ multiplex PCR, and TCRdb kept only the in-frame ones, dropping some. The sample lists about 420,000 clones, about 90% occurring once. This CDR3 is built from 14 residues. CDR1 is SGHTA, CDR2 FQGNSA, per germline. V was clipped by 5 bases and J by 3 bases, with 14 bases between them. The data originate from a study of blood T cell repertoires in COVID-19. The chain links TRBV7-2 to TRBJ2-7; a weak D match, TRBD1 (6 bases). Specimen: peripheral blood. This receptor was identified in a man in his late teens or twenties with COVID-19, enrolled during active disease. CDR3 coding DNA: TGTGCCAGCAGCCTGCAAACAGGGTTCTACGAGCAGTACTTC. It encodes CASSLQTGFYEQYF.